The 18 T cell receptor beta chains below all came from one sample that was sequenced in a study of cytomegalovirus exposure and HLA in healthy donors. In the PCR, 60 Vbeta and 13 Jbeta primers were used. The table came from immunoSEQ multiplex PCR; TCRdb's copy has only in-frame clones and leaves some out. Found here are about 110,000 clones, around four fifths of them singletons; the top ten hold 7.5% to 9%. What was sequenced was PBMCs. All receptors come from a man aged 25-45 years in good health and CMV-seronegative.

This clone was detected many times. The chain is built from TRBV19 and TRBJ1-1; 10 nucleotides match TRBD1. This CDR3 comprises 17 residues. Trimming at V came to 3 bases and at J to 1 base, leaving 8 bases not matched to a gene. Germline assignment: CDR1 LNHDA and CDR2 SQIVND (reference sequence). CDR3 in amino acids: CASSIRGWTGGNTEAFF. CDR3 in DNA: TGTGCCAGTAGTATTCGGGGATGGACAGGGGGGAACACTGAAGCTTTCTTT.

The rearrangement links TRBV7-8 to TRBJ2-5; D remains unclear. Trimming left V 5 bases short and J 2 bases short, with 9 bases between. Looked up from germline, CDR1 is SGHVS and CDR2 is FQNEAQ. The CDR3 covers 13 residues. The CDR3 reads CASSPIRQETQYF. The CDR3 nucleotides are TGTGCCAGCAGCCCGATCCGGCAAGAGACCCAGTACTTC.

The chain has TRBV5-1 and TRBJ2-5; a possible D gene is TRBD1 (6 bases). This CDR3 comprises 14 residues. The V gene lost 2 bases and the J gene lost 1 base, with 9 bases spanning the gap. Germline V gene data show CDR1 as SGHRS and CDR2 as YFSETQ. The CDR3 spells CASSFQGIQETQYF. The CDR3 DNA is TGCGCCAGCAGCTTCCAGGGGATCCAAGAGACCCAGTACTTC. The full variable domain, in which reference TRBV5-1 and TRBJ2-5 provide the parts outside the CDR3, is KAGVTQTPRYLIKTRGQQVTLSCSPISGHRSVSWYQQTPGQGLQFLFEYFSETQRNKGNFPGRFSGRQFSNSRSEMNVSTLELGDSALYLCASSFQGIQETQYFGPGTRLLVL.

The chain recombines TRBV7-3 with TRBJ2-7; D call uncertain. The V and J ends lost 0 bases and 3 bases respectively, with 6 bases between them. The CDR3 sequence is 13 residues long. Germline V CDR1 and CDR2: SGHTA, FQGTGA. As DNA, the CDR3 is TGTGCCAGCAGCTTAACGTACGGCTACGAGCAGTACTTC. The encoded protein is CASSLTYGYEQYF.

The chain recombines TRBV19 with TRBJ2-5, with 9 nucleotides matching TRBD2. The CDR3 extends over 16 amino acids. Germline CDR1 LNHDA, CDR2 SQIVND (reference sequence). J lost 5 bases, V lost 4 bases, and 11 bases had no gene match. The CDR3 nucleotides read TGTGCCAGTAGTAGTGTTAGCGGGAGCAAGAGGGAGACCCAGTACTTC. It codes for CASSSVSGSKRETQYF.

This clone was picked up a small number of times. The CDR3 region is CASSQGRSGGDTGELFF. DNA for the CDR3: TGCGCCAGCAGCCAAGGGCGAAGCGGGGGGGACACCGGGGAGCTGTTTTTT. V gene TRBV4-1 combines with J gene TRBJ2-2; the match to TRBD2 covers 10 bases. Germline V gene data show CDR1 as MGHRA and CDR2 as YSYEKL. V dropped 1 base and J dropped 3; count of bases not matched to a gene: 5. The CDR3 is 17 amino acids.

The chain uses TRBV5-5 and TRBJ1-1; D gene unclear. The germline gives CDR1 SGHKS, CDR2 YYEKEE (reference sequence). CDR3 length: 13 residues. Trimming cost V 4 bases and J 2 bases, with 9 bases left between them. In DNA form, the CDR3 reads TGTGCCAGCAGCATGACTTTCAACACTGAAGCTTTCTTT. It codes for CASSMTFNTEAFF.

Concerning this clone itself: The sample contains more than one DNA sequence encoding this CDR3. CDR3 sequence: CASSLRQGYGYTF. The CDR3 DNA reads TGTGCCAGCAGTTTACGGCAGGGCTATGGCTACACCTTC. The chain couples TRBV27 to TRBJ1-2; TRBD1 might be the D (5 bases). The V and J ends lost 2 bases and 4 bases respectively, with 8 bases between them. Looked up from germline, CDR1 is MNHEY and CDR2 is SMNVEV (reference sequence). The CDR3 loop spans 13 amino acids.

The chain links TRBV7-8 to TRBJ1-4; D is possibly TRBD1 (6 bases). Germline loops: CDR1 SGHVS, CDR2 FQNEAQ. The V and J ends lost 5 bases and 4 bases respectively, with 14 bases between them. The CDR3 is 15 residues long. The CDR3 protein is CASSQNRDSNEKLFF. The CDR3 DNA is TGTGCCAGCAGCCAAAACAGGGATAGTAATGAAAAACTGTTTTTT.

DNA of the CDR3: TGTGCCAGCACTCAGGGGTTGGCCGGGGAGCTGTTTTTT. Its protein product is CASTQGLAGELFF. This rearrangement joins TRBV10-3 to TRBJ2-2, with D possibly being TRBD1 (6 bases). CDR3 length equals 13 residues. Germline V gives CDR1 ENHRY, CDR2 SYGVKD. V gave up 10 bases and J gave up 6 bases, with 15 bases separating them.

Relative to its sample, this clone is medium-sized (0.01 to 0.1%). This sequence joins TRBV28 and TRBJ1-1; 10 bases match TRBD1. This CDR3 is built from 16 residues. V lost 8 bases and J lost 1; bases outside the gene matches: 10. Germline V gene data show CDR1 as MDHEN and CDR2 as SYDVKM. The CDR3 DNA reads as TGTGCCAGCGCGCCTTGGGGACAGGGGAAGAACACTGAAGCTTTCTTT. It yields the protein CASAPWGQGKNTEAFF. The variable domain in full, completed from reference TRBV28 and TRBJ1-1, reads DVKVTQSSRYLVKRTGEKVFLECVQDMDHENMFWYRQDPGLGLRLIYFSYDVKMKEKGDIPEGYSVSREKKERFSLILESASTNQTSMYLCASAPWGQGKNTEAFFGQGTRLTVV.

This sequence joins TRBV19 and TRBJ2-5, with 7 positions matching TRBD2. Germline CDR1 is LNHDA and CDR2 is SQIVND (reference sequence). Germline trimming cut 4 bases from V and 7 bases from J; bases unmatched to any gene: 6. The CDR3 is 13 amino acids. CDR3 amino acids: CASSRGTGGTQYF. CDR3 DNA sequence: TGTGCCAGTAGTAGAGGGACGGGGGGGACCCAGTACTTC.

This clone was seen a handful of times. This chain connects TRBV2 to TRBJ2-1; 9 bases are a match to TRBD2. Germline trimming cut 4 bases from V and 9 bases from J; bases unmatched to any gene: 13. This CDR3 is built from 16 residues. The V gene's germline CDR1 is SNHLY and CDR2 FYNNEI. CDR3 in amino acids: CASSGGRGRGVSEQFF. CDR3 nucleotide sequence: TGTGCCAGCAGTGGGGGACGCGGGAGGGGCGTAAGTGAGCAGTTCTTC.

The chain couples TRBV5-4 to TRBJ2-5; TRBD1 aligns across 9 bases. Germline V gene sequence: CDR1 SGHNT, CDR2 YYREEE (reference sequence). The trim removed 0 bases at V and 7 bases at J, leaving 4 bases unmatched. The CDR3 covers 14 residues. For the CDR3, the DNA is TGTGCCAGCAGCTTGGCGGGACAGGGCTCGACCCAGTACTTC. Translation: CASSLAGQGSTQYF.

CDR3 sequence reads: CATSRDRGTGNTIYF. CDR3 DNA: TGTGCCACCAGCAGAGATAGGGGGACTGGAAACACCATATATTTT. The chain joins TRBV15 to TRBJ1-3; D is perhaps TRBD1 (6 bases). Trimming shortened V by 0 bases and J by 2 bases, and 8 bases separated the two germline ends. The CDR3 covers 15 residues. Germline V CDR1 and CDR2: LNHNV, YYDKDF (reference sequence).

Points on this clone: Within the sample, other DNA sequences also encode this same CDR3. This chain connects TRBV9 to TRBJ1-1; a possible D gene is TRBD1 (5 bases). Germline-derived CDR1 and CDR2 are SGDLS and YYNGEE. Trimming pared 0 bases from V and 0 bases from J, leaving 6 bases between. The CDR3 is 14 amino acids. CDR3 in amino acids: CASSVGQLNTEAFF. As DNA, the CDR3 is TGTGCCAGCAGCGTAGGACAGCTGAACACTGAAGCTTTCTTT.

The gene calls are TRBV15 and TRBJ2-5; D is possibly TRBD2 (6 bases). Trimming removed 1 base at V and 5 bases at J, with 14 bases between. Germline loops: CDR1 LNHNV, CDR2 YYDKDF (reference sequence). This CDR3 has 15 amino acids. The CDR3 loop is CATSRVPGTLETQYF. The DNA for the CDR3 is TGTGCCACCAGCAGAGTTCCAGGGACTCTGGAGACCCAGTACTTC.

The rearrangement uses TRBV30 and TRBJ2-1; unclear D gene. Germline lookup yields CDR1 GTSNPN and CDR2 SVGIG (reference sequence). Trimming took 3 bases from V and 7 from J, leaving 10 bases between them. The CDR3 sequence is 12 residues long. The CDR3 protein is CAWRDSGNEQFF. The CDR3, as DNA: TGTGCCTGGAGAGATTCCGGGAATGAGCAGTTCTTC.